This TCR beta chain came from a study of T-cell memory formation after mild COVID-19. Whole-study context: Among the donors, TCR clusters were largely specific to each donor. Findings and limits, study-wide: Unconfirmed was the SARS-CoV-2 specificity of second-wave clones that peaked on day 37. Pre-infection memory carried some responding clones, suggesting that cross-reactive memory joined. Clones contracting day 15 to 85 were balanced CD4/CD8; later expanders leaned CD4+.

This clonotype was seen many times. Its antigen remains unknown. V lost 5 bases to trimming and J lost 4 bases; unmatched junction nucleotides: 6. From germline, CDR1 is SEHNR and CDR2 FQNEAQ (reference sequence). The CDR3 is 15 amino acids. Each CDR3 protein is one row after TCRdb ran MiXCR on the 5' RACE reads. The top ten hold roughly 15% of the sample, which has 25,000 to 35,000 distinct CDR3 sequences, 6% to 9.5% seen once. The chain couples TRBV7-9 to TRBJ2-2, with 8 bases fitting TRBD1. This clonotype was obtained from an adult woman who had mild COVID-19 (a few samples of this study predate the infection). Cell type and time point are not known. The source material was PBMCs or a T cell subset sorted from them (not recorded which). The CDR3 loop is CASSQGQGPTGELFF. As DNA, the CDR3 is TGTGCCAGCAGCCAAGGACAGGGACCCACCGGGGAGCTGTTTTTT.